One sample yielded the 23 T cell receptor beta chains listed below, sequenced in a study of blood T cell repertoires in COVID-19. Profiling relied on immunoSEQ multiplex PCR, and the TCRdb table lists in-frame clones only, not all of them. The table records about 77,000 clones, 75% to 90% of them present only once. The sequencing sample was made of peripheral blood. These receptors all come from a woman aged 70-85 years with acute or convalescent COVID-19.

The rearrangement joins TRBV6-1 to TRBJ1-2; 7 bases agree with TRBD1. Germline V gene sequence: CDR1 MNHNS, CDR2 SASEGT. With 2 bases clipped from V and 7 bases from J, the junction kept 4 bases outside the gene matches. There are 13 residues in the CDR3. The CDR3 protein is CASSEQRQGGYTF. Here the CDR3 DNA reads TGTGCCAGCAGTGAACAGCGACAGGGTGGCTACACCTTC.

The chain has TRBV5-1 and TRBJ1-3; a possible D gene is TRBD1 (6 bases). This CDR3 contains 14 residues. Trimming left V 0 bases short and J 4 bases short, with 8 bases between. CDR1 is SGHRS, CDR2 YFSETQ, per germline. The CDR3 is CASSLEQGGNTIYF. The CDR3 nucleotides read TGCGCCAGCAGCTTGGAACAGGGAGGAAACACCATATATTTT. Complete variable domain (other parts from reference TRBV5-1 and TRBJ1-3): KAGVTQTPRYLIKTRGQQVTLSCSPISGHRSVSWYQQTPGQGLQFLFEYFSETQRNKGNFPGRFSGRQFSNSRSEMNVSTLELGDSALYLCASSLEQGGNTIYFGEGSWLTVV.

The V call is TRBV10-3, the J call TRBJ1-1, with D perhaps matching TRBD1 (6 bases). This CDR3 is 14 amino acids long. CDR1 ENHRY and CDR2 SYGVKD come from the germline V gene. Trimming took off 3 bases at V and 5 bases at J, with 13 bases between the two ends. This chain's CDR3 is CAISDGGRGTEAFF. The CDR3 region has the DNA TGTGCCATCAGTGACGGGGGGCGAGGGACTGAAGCTTTCTTT.

Many counts were recorded for this clone. The chain couples TRBV6-1 to TRBJ2-5; D might be TRBD1 (6 bases). This CDR3 has 16 amino acids. Per germline, CDR1 MNHNS and CDR2 SASEGT. The ends were cut back, 3 bases at V and 7 bases at J, with 21 bases in the middle. The CDR3, as DNA: TGTGCCAGCAGTGAGCAGGGGCTGGACTCCCTGGGGACCCAGTACTTC. This codes for CASSEQGLDSLGTQYF.

The J gene is TRBJ1-6, the V gene TRBV6-2 or TRBV6-3, with 7 bases matching TRBD1. The CDR3 covers 20 residues. CDR1 and CDR2 from the germline V gene are MNHEY and SVGEGT. J was trimmed by 0 bases and V by 2 bases; bases with no gene match: 13. The CDR3 DNA reads TGTGCCAGCAGTTACCCAGCGACAGGGATGCAAAGCTCCTATAATTCACCCCTCCACTTT. Translated, it gives CASSYPATGMQSSYNSPLHF.

The rearrangement links TRBV7-8 to TRBJ2-7; D not certain. The CDR3 spans 14 residues. Germline CDR1 SGHVS, CDR2 FQNEAQ. V was shortened by 5 bases and J by 0 bases, with 11 bases between the two germline ends. Written as DNA, the CDR3 is TGTGCCAGCAGCCCCTCGACTGGCTCCTACGAGCAGTACTTC. Translated: CASSPSTGSYEQYF. The full variable domain, its missing parts supplied by reference TRBV7-8 and TRBJ2-7, is GAGVSQSPRYKVAKRGQDVALRCDPISGHVSLFWYQQALGQGPEFLTYFQNEAQLDKSGLPSDRFFAERPEGSVSTLKIQRTQQEDSAVYLCASSPSTGSYEQYFGPGTRLTVT.

The rearrangement uses TRBV7-2 and TRBJ1-2; D is perhaps TRBD1 (5 bases). Trimming cost V 3 bases and J 4 bases, with 18 bases left between them. The CDR3 consists of 16 residues. CDR1 is SGHTA and CDR2 is FQGNSA in the germline V gene. The CDR3 loop is CASSLTDTKDPYGYTF. The CDR3 DNA follows: TGTGCCAGCAGCTTGACGGACACAAAGGACCCCTATGGCTACACCTTC.

The rearrangement joins TRBV2 to TRBJ1-3; possibly TRBD1 for D (6 bases). V gave up 0 bases and J gave up 1 base, with 13 bases separating them. The germline V gene encodes CDR1 SNHLY and CDR2 FYNNEI. The CDR3 runs 17 residues. DNA of the CDR3: TGTGCCAGCAGTGAAGCCGTCGACAGGCGATCTGGAAACACCATATATTTT. Translating gives CASSEAVDRRSGNTIYF.

The genes are TRBV20-1 and TRBJ1-2, with TRBD1 matching 7 bases. Germline-derived CDR1 and CDR2 are DFQATT and SNEGSKA (reference sequence). V shed 5 bases, J shed 7 bases, and the junction held 4 bases outside the gene matches. The CDR3 has 11 amino acids. The CDR3 loop reads CSADRDSGYTF. CDR3 bases: TGCAGTGCTGACAGGGATTCTGGCTACACCTTC.

The chain uses TRBV27 and TRBJ1-3; D gene uncertain. Germline CDR1 MNHEY, CDR2 SMNVEV (reference sequence). V was shortened by 3 bases and J by 4 bases, with 7 bases between the two germline ends. This CDR3 comprises 13 residues. CDR3 sequence reads: CASSLKLGNTIYF. CDR3 bases: TGTGCCAGCAGTTTGAAGCTGGGAAACACCATATATTTT.

This rearrangement joins TRBV7-6 to TRBJ2-2; TRBD2 agrees at 7 bases. V was clipped by 5 bases and J by 4 bases; unmatched bases: 10. The germline V gene encodes CDR1 SGHVS and CDR2 FNYEAQ. This CDR3 spans 16 amino acids. In nucleotides, the CDR3 is TGTGCCAGCAGCCGCCGGGGCGGGGGTGGCACCGGGGAGCTGTTTTTT. The encoded protein is CASSRRGGGGTGELFF.

In its sample, this clone was seen a few times. The chain uses TRBV9 and TRBJ2-7, with 9 bases lining up with TRBD2. The junction had 11 bases not matched to a gene; V was cut back by 0 bases and J by 1 base. In germline, CDR1 is SGDLS, CDR2 YYNGEE. The CDR3 is 18 residues long. In DNA form, the CDR3 reads TGTGCCAGCAGCGTAGATTTTGGGAGTAGCGGGGGTTCCTACGAGCAGTACTTC. This gives the protein CASSVDFGSSGGSYEQYF.

The chain joins TRBV18 to TRBJ2-7; 8 bases align to TRBD1. Trimming at V came to 6 bases and at J to 1 base, leaving 8 bases not matched to a gene. Looked up from germline, CDR1 is KGHSH and CDR2 is LQKENI. The CDR3 covers 15 residues. The CDR3 nucleotides read TGTGCCAGCTCGCCCGGGACAGGAGTTTCCTACGAGCAGTACTTC. Its protein is CASSPGTGVSYEQYF.

The V call is TRBV2, the J call TRBJ2-7, with a tentative D call TRBD1 (5 bases). V lost 5 bases to trimming and J lost 5 bases, with 13 bases between them. Germline lookup yields CDR1 SNHLY and CDR2 FYNNEI. The CDR3 is 13 residues long. The CDR3 DNA reads TGTGCCAGCAGTAACCAAGGGGTGAACGAGCAGTACTTC. This translates into CASSNQGVNEQYF.

Only a few counts were recorded for this clone. The J gene is TRBJ2-7, the V gene TRBV5-1; the match to TRBD2 covers 8 bases. This CDR3 has 15 residues. Trimming cost V 2 bases and J 5 bases; bases outside gene matches: 9. CDR1 and CDR2 from the germline V gene are SGHRS and YFSETQ. CDR3 bases: TGCGCCAGCAGCTTCTTGAGCGGGGGCGGGAACGAGCAGTACTTC. Protein product: CASSFLSGGGNEQYF. Full variable domain (remainder filled in from reference TRBV5-1 and TRBJ2-7): KAGVTQTPRYLIKTRGQQVTLSCSPISGHRSVSWYQQTPGQGLQFLFEYFSETQRNKGNFPGRFSGRQFSNSRSEMNVSTLELGDSALYLCASSFLSGGGNEQYFGPGTRLTVT.

The V and J genes are TRBV11-2 and TRBJ2-2; D is undetermined. Germline assignment: CDR1 SGHAT and CDR2 FQNNGV. The CDR3 is 13 residues long. Between the trimmed V and J ends, which lost 3 bases and 1 base, there was a span of 3 bases. The CDR3 loop is CASSFMNTGELFF. CDR3 nucleotide sequence: TGTGCCAGCAGCTTCATGAACACCGGGGAGCTGTTTTTT.

This sequence joins TRBV7-9 and TRBJ1-1, with a weak D call TRBD1 (5 bases). Germline assignment: CDR1 SEHNR and CDR2 FQNEAQ (reference sequence). The CDR3 totals 10 residues. Trimming removed 11 bases at V and 5 bases at J, with 9 bases between. This CDR3 is CAGGLTEAFF. In nucleotides, the CDR3 is TGTGCCGGGGGACTTACTGAAGCTTTCTTT.

As for this clone: A much larger clone is a single base away; this may be a read error. This sequence joins TRBV5-6 and TRBJ2-7; 11 positions agree with TRBD1. CDR1 and CDR2 from the germline V gene are SGHDT and YYEEEE. The length of the CDR3 is 14 residues. The ends lost 2 bases at V and 3 bases at J; junction bases unmatched: 1. CDR3 protein: CASSFGTGGYEQYF. CDR3 sequence (DNA): TGTGCCAGCAGCTTCGGGACAGGGGGCTACGAGCAGTACTTC. Filled out from reference TRBV5-6 and TRBJ2-7, the complete variable domain reads DAGVTQSPTHLIKTRGQQVTLRCSPKSGHDTVSWYQQALGQGPQFIFQYYEEEERQRGNFPDRFSGHQFPNYSSELNVNALLLGDSALYLCASSFGTGGYEQYFGPGTRLTVT.

The gene calls are TRBV9 and TRBJ1-1; 10 bases fit TRBD1. Looked up from germline, CDR1 is SGDLS and CDR2 is YYNGEE. After removal of 3 bases from V and 4 bases from J, the junction contained 6 bases not matched to a gene. The CDR3 has 15 residues. The chain's CDR3 is CASSAGQGVRTEAFF. In DNA form, the CDR3 reads TGTGCCAGCAGCGCCGGACAGGGGGTCCGCACTGAAGCTTTCTTT.

The J gene is TRBJ1-2, the V gene TRBV4-2, with D hard to call. This CDR3 is built from 13 residues. V lost 1 base to trimming and J lost 2 bases, with 5 bases between them. Germline loops: CDR1 LGHNA, CDR2 YNFKEQ. The DNA for the CDR3 is TGTGCCAGCAGCCAAGGCGGGAACTATGGCTACACCTTC. This gives the protein CASSQGGNYGYTF.

The rearrangement uses TRBV19 and TRBJ2-7; no definite D call. V shed 3 bases and J shed 6 bases, with 9 bases lying between them. Germline V gene sequence: CDR1 LNHDA, CDR2 SQIVND (reference sequence). The CDR3 length is 12 residues. In DNA, the CDR3 is TGTGCCAGTAGTATCCCGGGTGGCGAGCAGTACTTC. It codes for CASSIPGGEQYF.

This chain connects TRBV9 to TRBJ2-7, with D maybe TRBD2 (5 bases). Germline-derived CDR1 and CDR2 are SGDLS and YYNGEE. The CDR3 totals 13 residues. V lost 0 bases and J 7 bases, leaving 11 bases between the germline ends. CDR3 sequence (DNA): TGTGCCAGCAGCGTAGTTTCGGGGAAAGAGCAGTACTTC. Translating gives CASSVVSGKEQYF.

This chain uses TRBV7-2 with TRBJ1-1; 9 bases line up with TRBD1. Germline assignment: CDR1 SGHTA and CDR2 FQGNSA. This CDR3 spans 17 amino acids. With V trimmed by 1 base and J by 0 bases, 6 bases remained unmatched. The CDR3 sequence is CASSLDYWTGVNTEAFF. The CDR3, as DNA: TGTGCCAGCAGCTTAGATTATTGGACAGGGGTGAACACTGAAGCTTTCTTT.